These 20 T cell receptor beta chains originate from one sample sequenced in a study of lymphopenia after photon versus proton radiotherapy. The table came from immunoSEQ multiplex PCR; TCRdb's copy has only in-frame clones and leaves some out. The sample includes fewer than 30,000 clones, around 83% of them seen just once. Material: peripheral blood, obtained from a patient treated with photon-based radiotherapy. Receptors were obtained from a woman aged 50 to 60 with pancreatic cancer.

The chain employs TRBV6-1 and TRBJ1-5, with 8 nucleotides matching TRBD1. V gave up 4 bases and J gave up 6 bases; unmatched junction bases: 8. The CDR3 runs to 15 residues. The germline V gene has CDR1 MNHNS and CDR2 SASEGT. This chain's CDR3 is CASSARQGTSQPQHF. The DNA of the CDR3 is TGTGCCAGCAGTGCCCGACAGGGGACGAGTCAGCCCCAGCATTTT.

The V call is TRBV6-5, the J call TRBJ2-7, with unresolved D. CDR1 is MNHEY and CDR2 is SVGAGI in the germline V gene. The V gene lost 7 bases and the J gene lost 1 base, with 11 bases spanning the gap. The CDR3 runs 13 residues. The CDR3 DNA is TGTGCCAGCACTGAAGCAGATTCCTACGAGCAGTACTTC. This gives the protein CASTEADSYEQYF.

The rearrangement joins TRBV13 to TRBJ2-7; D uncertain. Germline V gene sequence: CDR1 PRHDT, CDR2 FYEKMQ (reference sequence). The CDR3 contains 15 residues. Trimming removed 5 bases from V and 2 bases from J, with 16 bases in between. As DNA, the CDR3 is TGTGCCAGCAGCCCCCCTCAGACGGATACCTACGAGCAGTACTTC. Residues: CASSPPQTDTYEQYF.

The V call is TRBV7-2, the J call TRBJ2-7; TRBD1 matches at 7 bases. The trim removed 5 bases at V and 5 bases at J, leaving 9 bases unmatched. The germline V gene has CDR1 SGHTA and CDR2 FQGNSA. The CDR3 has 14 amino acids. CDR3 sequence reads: CASSPADRFHEQYF. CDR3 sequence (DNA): TGTGCCAGCAGCCCCGCGGACAGGTTCCACGAGCAGTACTTC.

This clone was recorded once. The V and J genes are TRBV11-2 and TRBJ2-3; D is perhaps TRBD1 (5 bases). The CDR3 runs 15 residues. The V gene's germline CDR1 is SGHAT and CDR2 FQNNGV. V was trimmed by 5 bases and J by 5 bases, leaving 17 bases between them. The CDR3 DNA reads TGTGCCAGCAGCGAACAAGGGGTGTGGTTAGATACGCAGTATTTT. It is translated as CASSEQGVWLDTQYF.

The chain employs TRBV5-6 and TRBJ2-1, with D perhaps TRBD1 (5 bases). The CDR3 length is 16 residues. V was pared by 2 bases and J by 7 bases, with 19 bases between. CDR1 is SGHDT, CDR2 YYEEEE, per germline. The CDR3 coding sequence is TGTGCCAGCAGCTTCCCCGGGTTCGACTCAGGGAATGAGCAGTTCTTC. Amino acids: CASSFPGFDSGNEQFF.

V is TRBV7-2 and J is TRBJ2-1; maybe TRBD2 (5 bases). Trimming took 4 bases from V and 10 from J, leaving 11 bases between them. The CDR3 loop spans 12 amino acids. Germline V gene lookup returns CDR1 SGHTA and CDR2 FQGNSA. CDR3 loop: CASSSSGPEQFF. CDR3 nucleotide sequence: TGTGCCAGCAGCTCGAGCGGACCGGAGCAGTTCTTC.

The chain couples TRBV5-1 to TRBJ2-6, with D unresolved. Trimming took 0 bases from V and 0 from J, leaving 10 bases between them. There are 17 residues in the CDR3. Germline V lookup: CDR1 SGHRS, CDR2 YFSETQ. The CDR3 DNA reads TGCGCCAGCAGCTTGGACGGGTCCTACTCTGGGGCCAACGTCCTGACTTTC. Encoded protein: CASSLDGSYSGANVLTF.

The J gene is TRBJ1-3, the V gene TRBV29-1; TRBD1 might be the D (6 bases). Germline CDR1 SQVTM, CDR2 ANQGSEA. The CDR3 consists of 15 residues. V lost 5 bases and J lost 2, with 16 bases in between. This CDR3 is CSVSQPNRAGNTIYF. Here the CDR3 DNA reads TGCAGCGTTAGCCAACCTAACAGGGCTGGAAACACCATATATTTT. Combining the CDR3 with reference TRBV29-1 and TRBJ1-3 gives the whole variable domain SAVISQKPSRDICQRGTSLTIQCQVDSQVTMMFWYRQQPGQSLTLIATANQGSEATYESGFVIDKFPISRPNLTFSTLTVSNMSPEDSSIYLCSVSQPNRAGNTIYFGEGSWLTVV.

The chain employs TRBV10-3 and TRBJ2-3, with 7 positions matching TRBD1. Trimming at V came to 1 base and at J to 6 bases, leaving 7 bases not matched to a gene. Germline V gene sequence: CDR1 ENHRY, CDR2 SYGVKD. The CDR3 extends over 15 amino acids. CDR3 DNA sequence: TGTGCCATCAGTGAGTTAGGGACAGACCTGGATACGCAGTATTTT. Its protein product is CAISELGTDLDTQYF.

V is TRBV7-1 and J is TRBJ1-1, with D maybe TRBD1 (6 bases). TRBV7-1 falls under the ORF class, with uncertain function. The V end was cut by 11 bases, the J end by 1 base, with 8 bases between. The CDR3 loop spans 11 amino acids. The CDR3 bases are TGTGCCGAGGGGGAGAACACTGAAGCTTTCTTT. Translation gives CAEGENTEAFF.

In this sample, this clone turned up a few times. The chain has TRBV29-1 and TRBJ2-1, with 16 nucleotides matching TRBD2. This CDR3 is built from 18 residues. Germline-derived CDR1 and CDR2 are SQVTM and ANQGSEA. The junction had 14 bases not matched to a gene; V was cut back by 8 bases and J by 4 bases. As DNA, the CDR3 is TGCAGCTCCCAAGGGACTAGCGGGAGGGGTCGAGTGTACAATGAGCAGTTCTTC. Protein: CSSQGTSGRGRVYNEQFF.

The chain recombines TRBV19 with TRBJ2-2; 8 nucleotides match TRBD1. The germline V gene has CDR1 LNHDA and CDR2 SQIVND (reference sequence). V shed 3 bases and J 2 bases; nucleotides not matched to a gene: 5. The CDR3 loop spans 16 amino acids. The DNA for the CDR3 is TGTGCCAGTAGTATGGTGGGGACAGGTAACACCGGGGAGCTGTTTTTT. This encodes CASSMVGTGNTGELFF. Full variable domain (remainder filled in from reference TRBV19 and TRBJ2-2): DGGITQSPKYLFRKEGQNVTLSCEQNLNHDAMYWYRQDPGQGLRLIYYSQIVNDFQKGDIAEGYSVSREKKESFPLTVTSAQKNPTAFYLCASSMVGTGNTGELFFGEGSRLTVL.

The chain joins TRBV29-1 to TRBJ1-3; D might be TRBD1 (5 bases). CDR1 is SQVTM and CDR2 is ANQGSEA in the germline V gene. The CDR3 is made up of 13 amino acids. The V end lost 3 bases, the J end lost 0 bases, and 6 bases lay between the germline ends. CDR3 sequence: CSVDTGSGNTIYF. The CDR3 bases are TGCAGCGTTGACACAGGCTCTGGAAACACCATATATTTT.

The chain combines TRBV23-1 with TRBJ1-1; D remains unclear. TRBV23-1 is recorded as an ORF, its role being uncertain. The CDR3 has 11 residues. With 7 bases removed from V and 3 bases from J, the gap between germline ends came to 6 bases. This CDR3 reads CASIWDTEAFF. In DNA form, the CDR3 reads TGCGCCAGCATTTGGGACACTGAAGCTTTCTTT.

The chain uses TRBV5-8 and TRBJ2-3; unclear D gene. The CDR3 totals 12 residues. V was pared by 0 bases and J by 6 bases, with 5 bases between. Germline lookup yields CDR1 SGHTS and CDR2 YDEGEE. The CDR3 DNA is TGTGCCAGCAGCTTGGCCGCCGATACGCAGTATTTT. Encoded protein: CASSLAADTQYF. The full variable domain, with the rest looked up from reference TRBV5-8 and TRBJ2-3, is EAGVTQSPTHLIKTRGQQATLRCSPISGHTSVYWYQQALGLGLQFLLWYDEGEERNRGNFPPRFSGRQFPNYSSELNVNALELEDSALYLCASSLAADTQYFGPGTRLTVL.

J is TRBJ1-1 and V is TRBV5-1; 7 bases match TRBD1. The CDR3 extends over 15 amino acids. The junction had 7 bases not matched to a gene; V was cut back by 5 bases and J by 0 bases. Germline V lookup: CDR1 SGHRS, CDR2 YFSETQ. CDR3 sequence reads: CASSKGQALNTEAFF. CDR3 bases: TGCGCCAGCAGTAAAGGACAGGCCTTGAACACTGAAGCTTTCTTT.

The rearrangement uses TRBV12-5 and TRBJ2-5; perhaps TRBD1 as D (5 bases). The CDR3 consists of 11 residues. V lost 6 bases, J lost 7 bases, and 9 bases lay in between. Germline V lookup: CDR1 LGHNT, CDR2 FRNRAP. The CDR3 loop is CASGSQGTQYF. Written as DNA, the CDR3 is TGTGCTAGTGGCTCCCAGGGGACCCAGTACTTC.

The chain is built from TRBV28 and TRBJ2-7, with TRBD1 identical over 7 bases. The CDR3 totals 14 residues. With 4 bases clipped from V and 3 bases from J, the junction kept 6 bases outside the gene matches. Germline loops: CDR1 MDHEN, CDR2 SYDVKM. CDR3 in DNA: TGTGCCAGCAGTTCGGACAGGACATTCTACGAGCAGTACTTC. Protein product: CASSSDRTFYEQYF.

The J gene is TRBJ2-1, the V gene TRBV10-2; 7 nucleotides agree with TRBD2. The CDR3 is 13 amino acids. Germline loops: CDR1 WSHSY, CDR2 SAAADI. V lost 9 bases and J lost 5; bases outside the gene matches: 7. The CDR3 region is CARASGTDNEQFF. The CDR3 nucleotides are TGCGCCAGGGCGAGCGGGACCGACAATGAGCAGTTCTTC.